Listed below are T cell receptor beta chains from one sample, sequenced in a study of T cell responses to AZD1222 COVID-19 vaccine. TCRdb keeps only in-frame clones here, not all; method: immunoSEQ multiplex PCR. The sample comprises fewer than 150,000 clones, around 90% of which are singletons, and approximately 1.6% rests with the top ten. The sequences come from peripheral blood, collected on day 0 of AZD1222 vaccination. These receptors all come from an adult in good health. CDR3s include the opening cysteine and the closing phenylalanine or tryptophan. A D gene is named only where the DNA matches it firmly. Size values are once, few and many counts, or a class for expanded clones, and some rows have none.

DNA | CDR3 | D | J | size | V
TGTGCCAGCAGCCCAGGGACTTCCCGCACAGATACGCAGTATTTT | CASSPGTSRTDTQYF | . | TRBJ2-3 | . | TRBV7-6
TGTGCCAGCAGCTCGACAGGGCAGAGCAATCAGCCCCAGCATTTT | CASSSTGQSNQPQHF | TRBD1 | TRBJ1-5 | . | TRBV7-2
TGTGCCAGCAGCTTAGCGCTTGGCAGGGGACAAGAGACCCAGTACTTC | CASSLALGRGQETQYF | . | TRBJ2-5 | . | TRBV7-8
TGCGCCAGCAGCTTCCCGGGACAGGAGTTCGGGGAGCTGTTTTTT | CASSFPGQEFGELFF | TRBD1 | TRBJ2-2 | . | TRBV5-1
TGTGCCAGCAGTTCCGGGACAGCCCTAGTTAATTCACCCCTCCACTTT | CASSSGTALVNSPLHF | TRBD1 | TRBJ1-6 | . | TRBV3-1/TRBV3-2
TGTGCCTGGGGGACCGGCGCCTCTTCCGCCGGCTACACCTTC | CAWGTGASSAGYTF | . | TRBJ1-2 | . | TRBV30
TGCGCCAGCAGCCAAGATCTAGGGGGGACACCCCTCCACTTT | CASSQDLGGTPLHF | . | TRBJ1-6 | once | TRBV4-1
TGTGCCAGCAGCGAAACTTACGGGGGGGTAAATACGCAGTATTTT | CASSETYGGVNTQYF | TRBD2 | TRBJ2-3 | . | TRBV9
TGTGCCAGCAGCCAAGATCGGGCCTACACTGAAGCTTTCTTT | CASSQDRAYTEAFF | . | TRBJ1-1 | . | TRBV3-1/TRBV3-2
TGTGCCAGCAGTTTGGGGACAGGGACCTATGGCTACACCTTC | CASSLGTGTYGYTF | TRBD1 | TRBJ1-2 | . | TRBV28
TGTGCCAGCAGCTTAGTTCCGGGGGCGAATGGAAAACTGTTTTTT | CASSLVPGANGKLFF | . | TRBJ1-4 | . | TRBV11-1
TGTGCCAGCAGTTTTCAGGAGGGGGAGGGAGAGACCCAGTACTTC | CASSFQEGEGETQYF | . | TRBJ2-5 | . | TRBV27
TGTGCCAGCAGCTTAGATCCAGCCCAGCCCCAGCATTTT | CASSLDPAQPQHF | . | TRBJ1-5 | . | TRBV11-2
TGCGCCAGCCATCGGGACACGTCCTCCTACGAGCAGTACTTC | CASHRDTSSYEQYF | . | TRBJ2-7 | . | TRBV5-1
TGTGCCAGTAGGATCTATGACAGGGTTGGTGCCGGCTACACCTTC | CASRIYDRVGAGYTF | TRBD1 | TRBJ1-2 | few | TRBV19
TGTGCCAGCAGCCAATCAGAGATCCCCTACGAGCAGTACTTC | CASSQSEIPYEQYF | . | TRBJ2-7 | . | TRBV4-2
TGTGCCAGTAGTATCACAGGACAGGGGGCCAACGTCCTGACTTTC | CASSITGQGANVLTF | . | TRBJ2-6 | . | TRBV19
TGTGCCAGCAGCGGGGGGAACCGTGGCTACACCTTC | CASSGGNRGYTF | . | TRBJ1-2 | once | TRBV3-1/TRBV3-2
TGTGCCTGGGTCAATGGCGTTAAGGCCCAGTACTTC | CAWVNGVKAQYF | . | TRBJ2-5 | . | TRBV30
TGTGCCACCAGTGATCCCGGACAGGGGGCCGCTGAAGCTTTCTTT | CATSDPGQGAAEAFF | TRBD1 | TRBJ1-1 | . | TRBV24-1
TGTGCCAGCAGCTACCCCTACAGACTTGGGAATGAGCAGTTCTTC | CASSYPYRLGNEQFF | . | TRBJ2-1 | . | TRBV7-9
TGTGCCAGCAGCCCCCCGCCGCCGAACGAAAAACTGTTTTTT | CASSPPPPNEKLFF | . | TRBJ1-4 | once | TRBV5-4
TGTGCCAGCAGCCCCTCCTATGGCTACACCTTC | CASSPSYGYTF | . | TRBJ1-2 | once | TRBV7-2
TGTGCCAGCGCTACTATGGCGGCGGGGTTGGCTGAAGCTTTCTTT | CASATMAAGLAEAFF | . | TRBJ1-1 | once | TRBV11-2
TGTGCCAGCAGCTTATACCCAGGGGCGAATGGCTACACCTTC | CASSLYPGANGYTF | . | TRBJ1-2 | . | TRBV7-2
TGTGCCAGTGGCCAAAGGGGGAATGAGCAGTTCTTC | CASGQRGNEQFF | . | TRBJ2-1 | . | TRBV19
TGTGCCAGCGACGTGAGGGGCGGTCCTGGCTACACCTTC | CASDVRGGPGYTF | . | TRBJ1-2 | . | TRBV12-3/TRBV12-4
TGTGCCAGCAGCGTAGATGGGACGTCAGCCAAAAAACTGTTTTTT | CASSVDGTSAKKLFF | . | TRBJ1-4 | . | TRBV9
TGTGCCAGCAGCCCGTCAGAGGGCGGACAGCCCCAGCATTTT | CASSPSEGGQPQHF | . | TRBJ1-5 | . | TRBV7-9
TGCAGCGGTGGACAGACCCCCGTCGAGCAGTACTTC | CSGGQTPVEQYF | . | TRBJ2-7 | . | TRBV29-1
TGTGCCAGCAGCAGGGGACGGACCTATGGCTACACCTTC | CASSRGRTYGYTF | . | TRBJ1-2 | . | TRBV28
TGTGCCAGCAGCTTAGCCAGAGGGGGCGGCTACACCTTC | CASSLARGGGYTF | TRBD1 | TRBJ1-2 | . | TRBV7-9
TGTGCCAGCAGTTTCGCGACAGGGAGTTATTCACCCCTCCACTTT | CASSFATGSYSPLHF | TRBD1 | TRBJ1-6 | . | TRBV6-5
TGTGCCATGCTGACTAGTTCCTACAATGAGCAGTTCTTC | CAMLTSSYNEQFF | . | TRBJ2-1 | . | TRBV2
TGTGCCAGCAGCCAGACTGAACAGGGACACACTGAAGCTTTCTTT | CASSQTEQGHTEAFF | . | TRBJ1-1 | . | TRBV3-1/TRBV3-2
TGTGCCAGCAGAATATCCGGGACCCAGAACACTGAAGCTTTCTTT | CASRISGTQNTEAFF | . | TRBJ1-1 | . | TRBV6-5
TGCGCCAGCAGCTCGTCGAATTACAGAACGGGCTCCTACAATGAGCAGTTCTTC | CASSSSNYRTGSYNEQFF | . | TRBJ2-1 | . | TRBV5-1
TGTGCCAGCAGCTCGACCATTGAAGGAAGTGAAAAACTGTTTTTT | CASSSTIEGSEKLFF | . | TRBJ1-4 | . | TRBV7-9
TGTGCCAGCAGTTCTTTAGGTTATGGCTACACCTTC | CASSSLGYGYTF | . | TRBJ1-2 | . | TRBV27
TGTGCCAGTAGTATTGAATCCTACGAGCAGTACTTC | CASSIESYEQYF | . | TRBJ2-7 | once | TRBV19
TGTGCCAGCAGCCCGAGACTAGCGGGGACGTTCTTC | CASSPRLAGTFF | TRBD2 | TRBJ2-1 | . | TRBV12-3/TRBV12-4
TGTGCCAGCAGCTTAGGGGGGCAGGGAGGCAATCAGCCCCAGCATTTT | CASSLGGQGGNQPQHF | . | TRBJ1-5 | . | TRBV11-2
TGTGCCAGCATGGGACTAGCGGGGACAAGGGAGACCCAGTACTTC | CASMGLAGTRETQYF | TRBD2 | TRBJ2-5 | . | TRBV28
TGTGCCAGCCGACGGGGATTAAGCAATCAGCCCCAGCATTTT | CASRRGLSNQPQHF | . | TRBJ1-5 | . | TRBV28
TGTGCCAGCAGTAAGAGGCCGGATTATCAGCCCCAGCATTTT | CASSKRPDYQPQHF | . | TRBJ1-5 | . | TRBV6-5
TGTGCCAGCAGTTCCCCCGACAGGGCTTATGGCTACACCTTC | CASSSPDRAYGYTF | TRBD1 | TRBJ1-2 | . | TRBV28
TGTGCCAGCAGCCAGGGACTAGCAGACACAGATACGCAGTATTTT | CASSQGLADTDTQYF | TRBD2 | TRBJ2-3 | once | TRBV3-1/TRBV3-2
TGTGCCAGCAGTGCAGGGTCCGACAATGAGCAGTTCTTC | CASSAGSDNEQFF | . | TRBJ2-1 | few | TRBV28
TGTGCCAGCAGCCTGTTCGCGGGAGGCGATACGCAGTATTTT | CASSLFAGGDTQYF | TRBD2 | TRBJ2-3 | . | TRBV7-9
TGTGCCAGTAGTGTTGGGACCGGGGAAGATTCACCCCTCCACTTT | CASSVGTGEDSPLHF | . | TRBJ1-6 | . | TRBV19
TGTGCCAGCAGTCCCCCCCCCGGGGGAGGTTCGGACGAGCAGTACTTC | CASSPPPGGGSDEQYF | . | TRBJ2-7 | . | TRBV28
TGTGCCAGCAGTCCCAGCCCGGGACAGGGGGCGCAGGGCTACGAGCAGTACTTC | CASSPSPGQGAQGYEQYF | TRBD1 | TRBJ2-7 | . | TRBV6-6
TGTGCCAGCAGTTTAGCCGGGGCCAGCTCCTACGAGCAGTACTTC | CASSLAGASSYEQYF | . | TRBJ2-7 | . | TRBV28
TGTGCCAGCAGCGTATCGGGTGCTACGCAGTATTTT | CASSVSGATQYF | . | TRBJ2-3 | . | TRBV9
TGTGCCAGCAGCTTATTAGGGGTAGCCACTGAAGCTTTCTTT | CASSLLGVATEAFF | . | TRBJ1-1 | . | TRBV7-3
TGTGCCAGCAGTGGGGCGGCAACTAATGAAAAACTGTTTTTT | CASSGAATNEKLFF | . | TRBJ1-4 | . | TRBV27
TGTGCCAGCAGTTACGGAGGACAGGGTGGGACTGAAGCTTTCTTT | CASSYGGQGGTEAFF | TRBD1 | TRBJ1-1 | . | TRBV6-6
TGTGCCAGCAGCTGGCTCCGGACGCCGGCCTACGAGCAGTACTTC | CASSWLRTPAYEQYF | . | TRBJ2-7 | . | TRBV5-5
TGCGCCAGCAGCGCCGGGACCATGGGGACTGAAGCTTTCTTT | CASSAGTMGTEAFF | . | TRBJ1-1 | . | TRBV5-1